Listed here are 5 T cell receptor beta chains from one sample, sequenced in a study of OX40 agonist ivuxolimab in advanced cancers. Sequenced by immunoSEQ multiplex PCR; TCRdb stores in-frame clones only, minus some. Of 55,000 to 75,000 clones in the sample, 81% are singletons; the top ten hold about 1%. The input for sequencing was CD4+ or CD8+ T cells sorted from blood, taken in a trial of the OX40 agonist ivuxolimab. The receptor set was obtained from an adult with an advanced solid tumor such as melanoma, head and neck, liver or kidney cancer.

The chain uses TRBV19 and TRBJ2-6, with D possibly being TRBD1 (5 bases). The CDR3 is 15 amino acids. The V end was cut by 5 bases, the J end by 0 bases, with 8 bases between. Germline V CDR1 and CDR2: LNHDA, SQIVND (reference sequence). The CDR3 DNA is TGTGCCAGTAGTTCTGACAGCTCTGGGGCCAACGTCCTGACTTTC. It yields the protein CASSSDSSGANVLTF.

V usage is TRBV2 and J usage is TRBJ2-7; 9 positions match TRBD1. CDR1 and CDR2 from the germline V gene are SNHLY and FYNNEI. The CDR3 is 14 amino acids. Unmatched junction bases numbered 5, after V lost 6 bases and J lost 2 bases. The CDR3 coding sequence is TGTGCCAGCAGCCGAAGGACAGGGGCCTACGAGCAGTACTTC. Its translation is CASSRRTGAYEQYF.

V and J are TRBV5-1 and TRBJ2-5, with TRBD2 matching over 9 bases. The germline gives CDR1 SGHRS, CDR2 YFSETQ. The trim removed 1 base at V and 5 bases at J, leaving 3 bases unmatched. This CDR3 contains 14 residues. The CDR3 here is CASSLSGGPETQYF. CDR3 sequence (DNA): TGCGCCAGCAGCTTGAGCGGGGGGCCGGAGACCCAGTACTTC.

V and J are TRBV5-6 and TRBJ2-1, with D perhaps TRBD2 (7 bases). This CDR3 contains 14 residues. The V and J ends lost 1 base and 8 bases respectively, with 13 bases between them. Germline V CDR1 and CDR2: SGHDT, YYEEEE. The CDR3 coding sequence is TGTGCCAGCAGCTTGTTTAGGGGGAGGGATGAGCAGTTCTTC. Translated, it gives CASSLFRGRDEQFF.

The rearrangement joins TRBV29-1 to TRBJ2-5; perhaps D is TRBD1 or TRBD2 (6 bases each). Germline V CDR1 and CDR2: SQVTM, ANQGSEA. The CDR3 has 14 amino acids. Trimming cost V 4 bases and J 1 base, with 13 bases left between them. In DNA form, the CDR3 reads TGCAGCGTTGTAGGTGGGGGGCGCCAAGAGACCCAGTACTTC. Translated: CSVVGGGRQETQYF.